The clone carrying this TCR beta chain was counted between two and nine times. The antigen remains unidentified. Reverse transcription of all isolated RNA meant that expressed TCRB transcripts were sequenced. Only in-frame clones appear in the TCRdb table, and some are missing; sequencing was by immunoSEQ multiplex PCR. Of roughly 340,000 clones listed, 13% were seen once; the top ten hold about 0.016%. The data are from a study of beta chain features in type 1 diabetes. Study-level information: Comparable age, gender and cell yields were observed in patients relative to healthy donors. Taken together, all samples contributed 95 million to 110 million examined sorted cells. Study-wide results and limits: TCRB CDR3s were moderately but significantly shorter in Type 1 diabetes patients in all four CD4+ subsets. Insertions were fewer and deletions more numerous at VDJ junctions in type 1 diabetes patients.

Unmatched junction bases numbered 10, after V lost 4 bases and J lost 6 bases. This CDR3 region has 16 residues. Germline V gene data show CDR1 as SGHRS and CDR2 as YFSETQ. The TCR was taken from a woman aged 18-30 years with type 1 diabetes. The sequenced material came from naive CD4+ T cells from blood. V gene TRBV5-1 combines with J gene TRBJ2-2, with 9 bases fitting TRBD1. CDR3 coding DNA: TGCGCCAGCAGCCAGCCGGGACAGGGAAGTGCCGGGGAGCTGTTTTTT. Its translation: CASSQPGQGSAGELFF.